The 19 T cell receptor beta chains given below trace back to one sample, sequenced in a study of blood T cells in healthy people across ages. The use of a sample-barcoded 5' primer and a J-beta primer mix characterized a second PCR of roughly 7 to 11 cycles. From the 5' RACE reads, TCRdb called clonotypes with MiXCR, one entry per CDR3 protein. Found here are roughly 500,000 distinct CDR3 sequences, approximately 25% of them singletons; the top ten hold about 18%. The specimen was blood. These TCRs come from a woman in her 70s in good health.

There are a few counts of this clonotype. The rearrangement joins TRBV7-3 to TRBJ1-1, with 9 positions matching TRBD1. Germline assignment: CDR1 SGHTA and CDR2 FQGTGA. This CDR3 has 13 amino acids. V was clipped by 1 base and J by 11 bases; unmatched bases: 5. CDR3 DNA sequence: TGTGCCAGCAGCTTAATATCCGGACAGGGGGCTTTCTTT. Translated, it gives CASSLISGQGAFF.

The V call is TRBV5-1, the J call TRBJ2-7, with a weak D call TRBD1 (6 bases). The CDR3 consists of 13 residues. V was clipped by 5 bases and J by 0 bases, with 9 bases between them. The germline CDR1 and CDR2 sequences are SGHRS and YFSETQ. This chain's CDR3 is CASRRTDSYEQYF. CDR3 bases: TGCGCCAGCAGAAGGACAGACTCCTACGAGCAGTACTTC.

CDR3 sequence reads: CASSRGLAGGRPYNEQFF. Written as DNA, the CDR3 is TGTGCCAGCAGCCGGGGACTAGCGGGGGGCCGCCCCTACAATGAGCAGTTCTTC. The rearrangement uses TRBV4-2 and TRBJ2-1, with 15 nucleotides matching TRBD2. Trimming at V came to 4 bases and at J to 2 bases, leaving 6 bases not matched to a gene. The CDR3 loop spans 18 amino acids. Germline CDR1 and CDR2: LGHNA and YNFKEQ.

This clonotype appeared a few times. At one boundary the junction diverges from the germline segment, which might be a read error. This rearrangement joins TRBV9 to TRBJ1-5; D is uncertain. This CDR3 comprises 16 residues. Germline V gives CDR1 SGDLS, CDR2 YYNGEE. CDR3 nucleotide sequence: TGTGCCAGTAGCGTAGCTTTAATTTATGGGGATCAGCCCCAGCATTTT. It translates to CASSVALIYGDQPQHF.

The V and J genes are TRBV6-2 or TRBV6-3 and TRBJ1-5, with D hard to call. Trimming shortened V by 7 bases and J by 7 bases, and 14 bases separated the two germline ends. The CDR3 length is 13 residues. Per germline, CDR1 MNHEY and CDR2 SVGEGT. The CDR3 spells CASIRTPGQPQHF. The CDR3 DNA reads as TGTGCCAGCATCAGAACCCCGGGGCAGCCCCAGCATTTT.

The V and J genes are TRBV7-9 and TRBJ2-1; D call uncertain. This CDR3 is 15 amino acids long. CDR1 and CDR2 (germline): SEHNR, FQNEAQ (reference sequence). Trimming left V 0 bases short and J 7 bases short, with 13 bases between. CDR3 region: CASSLALRIVNEQFF. For the CDR3, the DNA is TGTGCCAGCAGCTTAGCGCTACGGATTGTAAATGAGCAGTTCTTC.

This clonotype was observed a few times. The chain employs TRBV20-1 and TRBJ2-1; 8 nucleotides align to TRBD2. Unmatched junction bases numbered 4, after V lost 2 bases and J lost 7 bases. The germline CDR1 and CDR2 sequences are DFQATT and SNEGSKA (reference sequence). The CDR3 is 13 residues long. The CDR3, as DNA: TGCAGTGCTAGACGGGGGGGCATTAATGAGCAGTTCTTC. This encodes CSARRGGINEQFF.

This clonotype was seen more than once but under ten times. The chain combines TRBV7-2 with TRBJ1-4; D unclear. Trimming pared 5 bases from V and 5 bases from J, leaving 9 bases between. The CDR3 runs 13 residues. Germline values: CDR1 SGHTA, CDR2 FQGNSA. The CDR3 nucleotides read TGTGCCAGCAGCGCTGACCCCAATGAAAAACTGTTTTTT. Protein product: CASSADPNEKLFF.

CDR3 protein: CASSSGRRDTDTQYF. For the CDR3, the DNA is TGTGCCAGCAGTTCTGGACGGCGGGACACAGATACGCAGTATTTT. The chain combines TRBV9 with TRBJ2-3; D may be TRBD2 (6 bases). V lost 5 bases, J lost 2 bases, and 15 bases lay in between. From germline, CDR1 is SGDLS and CDR2 YYNGEE. CDR3 length equals 15 residues.

This chain connects TRBV28 to TRBJ2-3; perhaps TRBD1 as D (7 bases). Deletions cut 5 bases from V and 7 bases from J, with 16 bases between. Germline V gene lookup returns CDR1 MDHEN and CDR2 SYDVKM. The CDR3 contains 14 residues. The CDR3 coding sequence is TGTGCCAGCAGTAGACAGGGACGGACTAATACGCAGTATTTT. Amino acid sequence: CASSRQGRTNTQYF.

J is TRBJ2-4 and V is TRBV7-2, with D perhaps being TRBD1 or TRBD2 (5 bases each). Germline assignment: CDR1 SGHTA and CDR2 FQGNSA. This CDR3 is built from 14 residues. V lost 5 bases, J lost 8 bases, and 16 bases lay in between. The DNA for the CDR3 is TGTGCCAGCAGCCCGGGACGCAGGGCAGACATTCAGTACTTC. Its translation is CASSPGRRADIQYF.

This sequence joins TRBV13 and TRBJ1-2, with D possibly matching TRBD1 (6 bases). Germline CDR1 and CDR2: PRHDT and FYEKMQ (reference sequence). This CDR3 has 15 amino acids. V was pared by 0 bases and J by 7 bases, with 15 bases between. The chain's CDR3 is CASSLGGDTTSGYTF. In DNA form, the CDR3 reads TGTGCCAGCAGCTTAGGTGGGGACACAACAAGTGGCTACACCTTC.

This clonotype has more than one count but fewer than ten. The chain links TRBV18 to TRBJ1-6; D ambiguous. Germline V gene data show CDR1 as KGHSH and CDR2 as LQKENI. V was pared by 6 bases and J by 8 bases, with 17 bases between. This CDR3 comprises 15 residues. Here the CDR3 DNA reads TGTGCCAGCTCCCCGGCGGTAGGCGGGGATTCACCCCTCCACTTT. It yields the protein CASSPAVGGDSPLHF.

The V gene is TRBV2, the J gene TRBJ2-7, with D hard to call. The DNA end favors TRBJ2-5, so the J call may be wrong. Germline CDR1 reads SNHLY; CDR2 reads FYNNEI. This CDR3 contains 15 residues. CDR3 sequence: CASTKGLALQETQYF. The DNA of the CDR3 is TGTGCCAGCACCAAGGGCCTCGCGCTTCAAGAGACCCAGTACTTC.

This chain connects TRBV7-6 to TRBJ2-5, with 16 bases that match TRBD2. From germline, CDR1 is SGHVS and CDR2 FNYEAQ. The CDR3 contains 19 residues. Unmatched junction bases numbered 11, after V lost 6 bases and J lost 1 base. The CDR3 nucleotides are TGTGCCAGCAGGCTCGGGACTAGCGGGGGGGCCTACACCCAAGAGACCCAGTACTTC. As protein: CASRLGTSGGAYTQETQYF.

V is TRBV6-2 or TRBV6-3 and J is TRBJ2-5; the match to TRBD2 covers 7 bases. The CDR3 consists of 15 residues. Germline CDR1 is MNHEY and CDR2 is SVGEGT. Trimming at V came to 5 bases and at J to 5 bases, leaving 11 bases not matched to a gene. The CDR3 DNA reads as TGTGCCAGCAGTCAAGAGCAGCGGGGCGAGGAGACCCAGTACTTC. Translated: CASSQEQRGEETQYF.

For this clonotype: Relative to the germline gene, one junction end is altered; a read error may explain this. The chain joins TRBV6-2 or TRBV6-3 to TRBJ1-2; D gene unclear. Germline V gene sequence: CDR1 MNHEY, CDR2 SVGEGT. The CDR3 is 16 amino acids. The CDR3: CASTMDRNSRIYGHTF. The DNA for the CDR3 is TGTGCCAGCACCATGGACCGTAACTCGAGGATCTATGGCCACACCTTC.

V usage is TRBV7-2 and J usage is TRBJ1-2; D is ambiguous. The germline V gene encodes CDR1 SGHTA and CDR2 FQGNSA. This CDR3 comprises 14 residues. The germline V and J ends were trimmed by 1 base and 4 bases, with 10 bases remaining between them. The CDR3 nucleotides read TGTGCCAGCAGCTTAGAGTGGGAATCCTATGGCTACACCTTC. This encodes CASSLEWESYGYTF. The full variable domain, its missing parts supplied by reference TRBV7-2 and TRBJ1-2, is GAGVSQSPSNKVTEKGKDVELRCDPISGHTALYWYRQSLGQGLEFLIYFQGNSAPDKSGLPSDRFSAERTGGSVSTLTIQRTQQEDSAVYLCASSLEWESYGYTFGSGTRLTVV.

A few counts support this clonotype. V is TRBV24-1 and J is TRBJ2-2; TRBD2 might be the D (6 bases). The CDR3 extends over 14 amino acids. Germline CDR1 KGHDR, CDR2 SFDVKD. V gave up 7 bases and J gave up 5 bases, with 13 bases separating them. The CDR3 region is CATSRRGETGELFF. Here the CDR3 DNA reads TGTGCCACCAGCCGACGCGGGGAAACCGGGGAGCTGTTTTTT.